These 6 T cell receptor beta chains were all obtained from the same sample, sequenced in a study of response to subunit inactivated influenza vaccine. In TCRdb, the RT-PCR reads were re-called with MiXCR into one record per CDR3 protein. The sample lists some 600,000 distinct CDR3 sequences; about 15% were seen once. Material: PBMCs from blood, obtained roughly 2 weeks before vaccination. These receptor sequences come from a man between 50 and 59 years old who received an inactivated influenza vaccine.

In this sample, this clonotype turned up once. The CDR3 loop is CASKGRGTETQYF. CDR3 in DNA: TGTGCCAGCAAAGGCAGGGGTACGGAGACCCAGTACTTC. V is TRBV27 and J is TRBJ2-5; D is possibly TRBD1 (6 bases). Trimming took 7 bases from V and 5 from J, leaving 14 bases between them. The CDR3 is made up of 13 amino acids. The germline V gene encodes CDR1 MNHEY and CDR2 SMNVEV (reference sequence).

V usage is TRBV10-3 and J usage is TRBJ2-7; D might be TRBD1 (5 bases). The germline V gene has CDR1 ENHRY and CDR2 SYGVKD. The CDR3 length is 14 residues. The ends were cut back, 3 bases at V and 4 bases at J, with 13 bases in the middle. The CDR3 DNA reads as TGTGCCATCAGTGAAGAAGGACACAAATACGAGCAGTACTTC. This encodes CAISEEGHKYEQYF.

The chain has TRBV29-1 and TRBJ2-6, with a tentative D call TRBD1 (5 bases). The germline V and J ends were trimmed by 6 bases and 1 base, with 10 bases remaining between them. Germline V gene sequence: CDR1 SQVTM, CDR2 ANQGSEA. The CDR3 is 14 residues long. The CDR3 DNA follows: TGCAGCGTAGCAAACAGGTCTGGGGCCAACGTCCTGACTTTC. It specifies CSVANRSGANVLTF.

This clonotype was seen more than once but under ten times. The CDR3 spells CASRRDGAETQYF. The DNA of the CDR3 is TGTGCCAGCAGAAGGGACGGCGCGGAGACCCAGTACTTC. The chain recombines TRBV6-1 with TRBJ2-5; D may correspond to TRBD1 or TRBD2 (5 bases each). CDR1 is MNHNS and CDR2 is SASEGT in the germline V gene. Trimming pared 6 bases from V and 5 bases from J, leaving 13 bases between. This CDR3 spans 13 amino acids.

The J gene is TRBJ2-3, the V gene TRBV6-6, with 9 positions matching TRBD2. The CDR3 covers 13 residues. Germline trimming cut 5 bases from V and 6 bases from J; bases unmatched to any gene: 3. Germline CDR1 reads MNHNY; CDR2 reads SVGAGI (reference sequence). The CDR3 sequence is CASSRGRADTQYF. In DNA form, the CDR3 reads TGTGCCAGCAGTCGCGGGAGGGCGGATACGCAGTATTTT.

This clonotype has a count of ten or more. The genes are TRBV28 and TRBJ2-1; D is ambiguous. Trimming left V 9 bases short and J 1 base short, with 16 bases between. CDR3 length: 15 residues. Germline CDR1 MDHEN, CDR2 SYDVKM. The CDR3 is CASRPEVRSYNEQFF. The CDR3 nucleotides read TGTGCCAGTAGACCCGAGGTTCGGTCCTACAATGAGCAGTTCTTC.